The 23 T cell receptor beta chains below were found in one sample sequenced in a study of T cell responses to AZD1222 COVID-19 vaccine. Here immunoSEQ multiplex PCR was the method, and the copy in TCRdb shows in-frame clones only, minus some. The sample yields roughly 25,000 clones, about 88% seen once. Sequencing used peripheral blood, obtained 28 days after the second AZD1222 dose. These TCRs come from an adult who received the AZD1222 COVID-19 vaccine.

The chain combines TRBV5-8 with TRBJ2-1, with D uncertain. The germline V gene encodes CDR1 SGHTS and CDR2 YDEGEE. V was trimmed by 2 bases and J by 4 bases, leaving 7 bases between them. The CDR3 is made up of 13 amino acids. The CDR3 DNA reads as TGTGCCAGCAGCTTTGACGCTTACAATGAGCAGTTCTTC. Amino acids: CASSFDAYNEQFF.

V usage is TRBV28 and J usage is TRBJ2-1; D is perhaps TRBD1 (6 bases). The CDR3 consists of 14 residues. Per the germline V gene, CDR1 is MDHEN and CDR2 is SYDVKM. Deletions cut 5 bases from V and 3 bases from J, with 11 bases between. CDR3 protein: CASSAGDRYNEQFF. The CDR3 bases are TGTGCCAGCAGTGCAGGGGATCGCTACAATGAGCAGTTCTTC.

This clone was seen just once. CDR3 region: CASRGMAGPNYYGYTF. The CDR3 DNA is TGTGCCAGCCGGGGGATGGCAGGACCGAATTACTATGGCTACACCTTC. This chain uses TRBV2 with TRBJ1-2, with D perhaps TRBD1 (5 bases). The germline CDR1 and CDR2 sequences are SNHLY and FYNNEI. V lost 8 bases, J lost 3 bases, and 22 bases lay in between. This CDR3 spans 16 amino acids.

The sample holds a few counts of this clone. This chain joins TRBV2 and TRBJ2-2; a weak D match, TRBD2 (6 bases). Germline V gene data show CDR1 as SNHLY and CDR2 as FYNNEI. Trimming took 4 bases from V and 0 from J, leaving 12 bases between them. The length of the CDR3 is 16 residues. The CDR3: CASSARAGPNTGELFF. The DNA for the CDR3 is TGTGCCAGCAGTGCCAGGGCGGGGCCGAACACCGGGGAGCTGTTTTTT.

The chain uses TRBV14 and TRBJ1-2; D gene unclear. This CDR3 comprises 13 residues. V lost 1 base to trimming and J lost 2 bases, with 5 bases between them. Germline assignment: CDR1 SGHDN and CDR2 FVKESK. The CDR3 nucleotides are TGTGCCAGCAGCCAAGGGAGAAACTATGGCTACACCTTC. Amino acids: CASSQGRNYGYTF.

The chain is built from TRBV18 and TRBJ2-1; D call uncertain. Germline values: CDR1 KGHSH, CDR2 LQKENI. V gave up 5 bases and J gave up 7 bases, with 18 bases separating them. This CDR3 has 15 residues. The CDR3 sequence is CASSSSLGSENEQFF. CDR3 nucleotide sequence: TGTGCCAGCTCATCATCACTCGGGTCAGAGAATGAGCAGTTCTTC.

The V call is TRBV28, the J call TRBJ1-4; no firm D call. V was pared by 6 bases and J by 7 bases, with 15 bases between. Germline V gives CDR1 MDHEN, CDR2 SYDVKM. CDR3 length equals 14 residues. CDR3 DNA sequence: TGTGCCAGCAGCCAGGTCCTTCGGCGTGAAAAACTGTTTTTT. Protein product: CASSQVLRREKLFF.

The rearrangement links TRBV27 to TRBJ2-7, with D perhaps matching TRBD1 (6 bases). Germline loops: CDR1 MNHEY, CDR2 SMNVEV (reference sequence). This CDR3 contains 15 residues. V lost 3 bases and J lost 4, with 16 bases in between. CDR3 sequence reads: CASSFSGGRGYEQYF. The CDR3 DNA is TGTGCCAGCAGTTTCTCCGGTGGCAGGGGTTACGAGCAGTACTTC.

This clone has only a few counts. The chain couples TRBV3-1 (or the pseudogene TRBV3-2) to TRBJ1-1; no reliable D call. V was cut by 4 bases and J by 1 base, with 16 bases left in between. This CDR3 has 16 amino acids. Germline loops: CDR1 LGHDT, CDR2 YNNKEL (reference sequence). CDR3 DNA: TGTGCCAGCAGCCGCTTCGGCGAGGGAGGGAACACTGAAGCTTTCTTT. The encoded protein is CASSRFGEGGNTEAFF.

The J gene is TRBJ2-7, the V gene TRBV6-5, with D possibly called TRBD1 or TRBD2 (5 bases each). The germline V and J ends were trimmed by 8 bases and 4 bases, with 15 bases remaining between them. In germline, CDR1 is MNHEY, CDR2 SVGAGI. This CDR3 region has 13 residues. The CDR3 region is CASPGQGLYEQYF. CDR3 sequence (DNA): TGTGCCAGCCCGGGGCAGGGATTGTACGAGCAGTACTTC.

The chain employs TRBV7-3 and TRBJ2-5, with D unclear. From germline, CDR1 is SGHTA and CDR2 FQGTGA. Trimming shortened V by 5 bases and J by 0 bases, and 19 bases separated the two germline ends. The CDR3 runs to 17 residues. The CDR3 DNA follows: TGTGCCAGCAGCCCCAATGGACGCACCGTAAACCAAGAGACCCAGTACTTC. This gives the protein CASSPNGRTVNQETQYF. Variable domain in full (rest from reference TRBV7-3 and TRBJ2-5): GAGVSQTPSNKVTEKGKYVELRCDPISGHTALYWYRQSLGQGPEFLIYFQGTGAADDSGLPNDRFFAVRPEGSVSTLKIQRTERGDSAVYLCASSPNGRTVNQETQYFGPGTRLLVL.

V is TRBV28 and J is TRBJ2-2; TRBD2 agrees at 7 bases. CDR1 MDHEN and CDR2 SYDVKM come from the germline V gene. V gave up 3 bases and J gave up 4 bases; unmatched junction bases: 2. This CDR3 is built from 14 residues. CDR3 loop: CASSFTGGTGELFF. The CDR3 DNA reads TGTGCCAGCAGTTTTACGGGGGGCACCGGGGAGCTGTTTTTT.

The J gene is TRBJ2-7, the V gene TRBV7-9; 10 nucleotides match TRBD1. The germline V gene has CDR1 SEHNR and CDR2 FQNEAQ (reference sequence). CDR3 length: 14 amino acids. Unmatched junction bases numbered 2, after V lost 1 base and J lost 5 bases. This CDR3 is CASSLGDRGDEQYF. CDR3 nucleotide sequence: TGTGCCAGCAGCTTAGGGGACAGGGGAGACGAGCAGTACTTC.

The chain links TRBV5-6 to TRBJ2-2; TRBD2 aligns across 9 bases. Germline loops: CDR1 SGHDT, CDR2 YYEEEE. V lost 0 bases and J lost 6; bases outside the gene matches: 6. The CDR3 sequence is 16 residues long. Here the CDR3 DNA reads TGTGCCAGCAGCTTGGTTAGCGGGGGTTCCCCCGGGGAGCTGTTTTTT. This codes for CASSLVSGGSPGELFF.

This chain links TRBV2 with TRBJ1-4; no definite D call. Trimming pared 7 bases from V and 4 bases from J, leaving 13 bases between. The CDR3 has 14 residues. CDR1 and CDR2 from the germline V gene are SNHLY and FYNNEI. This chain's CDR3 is CASNRALLNEKLFF. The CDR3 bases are TGTGCCAGCAACCGGGCCCTCCTTAATGAAAAACTGTTTTTT.

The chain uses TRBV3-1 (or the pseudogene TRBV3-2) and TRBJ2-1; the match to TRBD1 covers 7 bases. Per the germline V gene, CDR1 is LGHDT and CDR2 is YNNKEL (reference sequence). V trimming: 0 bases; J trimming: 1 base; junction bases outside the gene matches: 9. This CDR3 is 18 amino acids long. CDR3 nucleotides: TGTGCCAGCAGCCAAGATCTCCGACAGGGAAGATCCTACAATGAGCAGTTCTTC. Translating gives CASSQDLRQGRSYNEQFF.

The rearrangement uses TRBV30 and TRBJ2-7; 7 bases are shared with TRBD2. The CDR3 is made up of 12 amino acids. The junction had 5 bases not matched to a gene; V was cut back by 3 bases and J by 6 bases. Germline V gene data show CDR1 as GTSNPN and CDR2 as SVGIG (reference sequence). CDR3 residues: CAWSPGGGEQYF. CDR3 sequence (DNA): TGTGCCTGGAGCCCTGGGGGGGGCGAGCAGTACTTC.

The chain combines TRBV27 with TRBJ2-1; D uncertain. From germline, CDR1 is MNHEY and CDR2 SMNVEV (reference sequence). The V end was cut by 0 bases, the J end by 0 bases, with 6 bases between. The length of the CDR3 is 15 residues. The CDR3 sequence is CASSLSSSSYNEQFF. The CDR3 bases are TGTGCCAGCAGTTTATCCTCGAGCTCCTACAATGAGCAGTTCTTC.

The CDR3 region has the DNA TGTGCCATCAGTGATCTAGGCGAACGAGAGACCCAGTACTTC. Residues: CAISDLGERETQYF. This chain uses TRBV10-3 with TRBJ2-5; D not resolved. Germline assignment: CDR1 ENHRY and CDR2 SYGVKD. The CDR3 runs 14 residues. Trimming shortened V by 3 bases and J by 4 bases, and 12 bases separated the two germline ends.

Here the CDR3 reads CASSLEQSSSYNEQFF. Written as DNA, the CDR3 is TGTGCCAGCAGCTTAGAACAGTCTAGCTCCTACAATGAGCAGTTCTTC. The chain employs TRBV7-9 and TRBJ2-1; D gene ambiguous. The germline gives CDR1 SEHNR, CDR2 FQNEAQ (reference sequence). V gave up 1 base and J gave up 0 bases, with 10 bases separating them. CDR3 size: 16 residues.

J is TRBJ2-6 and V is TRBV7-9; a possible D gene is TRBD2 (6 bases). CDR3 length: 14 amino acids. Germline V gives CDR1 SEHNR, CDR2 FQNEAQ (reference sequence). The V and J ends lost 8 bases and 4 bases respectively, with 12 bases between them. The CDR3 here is CASVSGGGANVLTF. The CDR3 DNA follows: TGTGCCAGCGTCTCCGGGGGAGGGGCCAACGTCCTGACTTTC.

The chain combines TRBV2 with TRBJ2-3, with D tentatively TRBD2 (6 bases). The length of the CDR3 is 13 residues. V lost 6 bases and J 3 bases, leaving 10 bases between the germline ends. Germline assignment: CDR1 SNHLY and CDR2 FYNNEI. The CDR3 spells CASRPGVTDTQYF. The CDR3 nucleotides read TGTGCCAGCAGGCCGGGGGTTACAGATACGCAGTATTTT.

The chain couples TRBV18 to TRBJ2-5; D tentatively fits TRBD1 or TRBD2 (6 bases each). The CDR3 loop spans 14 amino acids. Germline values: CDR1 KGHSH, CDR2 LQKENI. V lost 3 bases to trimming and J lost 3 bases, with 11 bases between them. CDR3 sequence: CASSPVGGKETQYF. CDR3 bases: TGTGCCAGCTCACCTGTAGGGGGGAAAGAGACCCAGTACTTC.